A single sample gave rise to the 22 T cell receptor beta chains below, sequenced in a study of cytomegalovirus exposure and HLA in healthy donors. A multiplex PCR was run with 60 Vbeta primers and 13 Jbeta primers. TCRdb keeps only in-frame clones here, not all; method: immunoSEQ multiplex PCR. The sample lists 100,000 to 150,000 clones, about 74% seen once, with around 5.5% in the top ten. Sequenced sample: PBMCs. These receptors were taken from a woman between 50 and 59 years old in good health and CMV-seropositive.

This clone was counted between two and nine times. The CDR3 loop is CASSSGTGVNHEQYF. The CDR3 nucleotides read TGTGCCAGCAGCTCCGGGACAGGGGTTAATCACGAGCAGTACTTC. The chain is built from TRBV11-3 and TRBJ2-7, with TRBD1 matching 10 bases. This CDR3 spans 15 amino acids. The J segment lost 5 bases and the V segment lost 4 bases, leaving 8 bases of the junction unmatched. Per germline, CDR1 SGHNT and CDR2 YENEEA. The whole variable domain, remainder taken from reference TRBV11-3 and TRBJ2-7, is EAGVVQSPRYKIIEKKQPVAFWCNPISGHNTLYWYLQNLGQGPELLIRYENEEAVDDSQLPKDRFSAERLKGVDSTLKIQPAELGDSAVYLCASSSGTGVNHEQYFGPGTRLTVT.

This sequence joins TRBV5-5 and TRBJ2-1; D possibly corresponds to TRBD1 (6 bases). The germline V gene has CDR1 SGHKS and CDR2 YYEKEE (reference sequence). V was shortened by 2 bases and J by 7 bases, with 16 bases between the two germline ends. The length of the CDR3 is 15 residues. The CDR3 DNA reads TGTGCCAGCAGCTTTAACCAGGGGTCTTGGAATGAGCAGTTCTTC. Amino acid sequence: CASSFNQGSWNEQFF.

V is TRBV4-1 and J is TRBJ1-5; D might be TRBD1 (5 bases). V lost 3 bases and J 5 bases, leaving 11 bases between the germline ends. The CDR3 extends over 14 amino acids. The germline V gene has CDR1 MGHRA and CDR2 YSYEKL. The CDR3 coding sequence is TGCGCCAGCAGCCATCGTGACAGAGATCAGCCCCAGCATTTT. This translates into CASSHRDRDQPQHF.

V usage is TRBV19 and J usage is TRBJ2-7, with 7 positions matching TRBD1. The CDR3 is 13 residues long. Germline V CDR1 and CDR2: LNHDA, SQIVND (reference sequence). The ends lost 5 bases at V and 1 base at J; junction bases unmatched: 2. The CDR3 nucleotides are TGTGCCAGTAGTGACAGGGTTTCCTACGAGCAGTACTTC. Its protein is CASSDRVSYEQYF.

The chain has TRBV5-1 and TRBJ1-1; 8 positions agree with TRBD1. The CDR3 has 16 amino acids. The ends lost 4 bases at V and 0 bases at J; junction bases unmatched: 8. Germline lookup yields CDR1 SGHRS and CDR2 YFSETQ. In DNA form, the CDR3 reads TGCGCCAGCAGCGGACTGACAGGGGTGATGAACACTGAAGCTTTCTTT. Translation gives CASSGLTGVMNTEAFF.

This chain connects TRBV10-3 to TRBJ1-2; 9 nucleotides agree with TRBD1. The CDR3 sequence is 13 residues long. Looked up from germline, CDR1 is ENHRY and CDR2 is SYGVKD. The V gene end was trimmed by 6 bases and the J gene end by 6 bases; junction bases not matched to a gene: 5. Here the CDR3 DNA reads TGTGCCATCAGCTTGGGACAGGGAAATGGCTACACCTTC. Translated, it gives CAISLGQGNGYTF.

This clone was found once. The chain recombines TRBV2 with TRBJ2-5, with 7 bases lining up with TRBD2. This CDR3 has 15 amino acids. The germline V gene has CDR1 SNHLY and CDR2 FYNNEI. V lost 8 bases, J lost 5 bases, and 14 bases stayed unmatched. CDR3: CASWGGGGYRETQYF. The CDR3 DNA is TGTGCCAGCTGGGGTGGGGGGGGTTATAGGGAGACCCAGTACTTC. Full variable domain (outside the CDR3, taken from reference TRBV2 and TRBJ2-5): EPEVTQTPSHQVTQMGQEVILRCVPISNHLYFYWYRQILGQKVEFLVSFYNNEISEKSEIFDDQFSVERPDGSNFTLKIRSTKLEDSAMYFCASWGGGGYRETQYFGPGTRLLVL.

V gene TRBV6-1 combines with J gene TRBJ2-6, with D possibly TRBD2 on 7 matching bases. Germline CDR1 and CDR2: MNHNS and SASEGT. This CDR3 contains 17 residues. The V and J ends lost 2 bases and 1 base respectively, with 12 bases between them. CDR3 nucleotides: TGTGCCAGCAGTGAACAGAGGGGGGGGTCTGGGGCCAACGTCCTGACTTTC. This sequence encodes CASSEQRGGSGANVLTF.

The chain employs TRBV19 and TRBJ1-5; no clear D. Germline values: CDR1 LNHDA, CDR2 SQIVND (reference sequence). The CDR3 extends over 15 amino acids. Trimming removed 8 bases at V and 0 bases at J, with 14 bases between. CDR3 in amino acids: CASRAGGDSNQPQHF. In DNA form, the CDR3 reads TGTGCCAGTCGGGCGGGTGGAGATAGCAATCAGCCCCAGCATTTT.

The DNA for the CDR3 is TGTGCCAGCAGCGGCGGCTTGGGGGGGGGACAAGAGACCCAGTACTTC. Its translation is CASSGGLGGGQETQYF. The J gene is TRBJ2-5, the V gene TRBV7-2; 7 positions match TRBD2. V was clipped by 5 bases and J by 2 bases; unmatched bases: 11. Per germline, CDR1 SGHTA and CDR2 FQGNSA. The CDR3 loop spans 16 amino acids.

V is TRBV6-5 and J is TRBJ1-1; D perhaps matches TRBD1 (5 bases). Per the germline V gene, CDR1 is MNHEY and CDR2 is SVGAGI. The CDR3 consists of 13 residues. Trimming took 6 bases from V and 4 from J, leaving 12 bases between them. The CDR3 DNA reads TGTGCCAGCAGAAAACAGGTCGGCACTGAAGCTTTCTTT. Protein: CASRKQVGTEAFF.

A remark on this clone: Other DNA sequences in this sample translate to the same CDR3. The chain couples TRBV18 to TRBJ1-1; D gene ambiguous. Trimming cost V 3 bases and J 1 base, with 6 bases left between them. The CDR3 is 13 amino acids. Per germline, CDR1 KGHSH and CDR2 LQKENI. In nucleotides, the CDR3 is TGTGCCAGCTCACCTGACAAGAACACTGAAGCTTTCTTT. Its protein is CASSPDKNTEAFF.

This sequence joins TRBV9 and TRBJ2-2; TRBD1 aligns across 7 bases. The CDR3 loop spans 15 amino acids. The ends lost 2 bases at V and 5 bases at J; junction bases unmatched: 6. CDR1 and CDR2 (germline): SGDLS, YYNGEE. The CDR3 sequence is CASSVTIQGTGELFF. CDR3 nucleotides: TGTGCCAGCAGCGTTACGATACAGGGGACCGGGGAGCTGTTTTTT.

The chain employs TRBV6-5 and TRBJ2-7; 10 nucleotides line up with TRBD1. Germline V gives CDR1 MNHEY, CDR2 SVGAGI. The CDR3 totals 15 residues. V shed 5 bases, J shed 3 bases, and the junction held 7 bases outside the gene matches. CDR3 protein: CASSPPGQGIYEQYF. CDR3 bases: TGTGCCAGCAGTCCGCCGGGACAGGGGATCTACGAGCAGTACTTC.

This chain connects TRBV7-9 to TRBJ2-3; D gene uncertain. Trimming pared 2 bases from V and 2 bases from J, leaving 11 bases between. Germline CDR1 SEHNR, CDR2 FQNEAQ (reference sequence). This CDR3 comprises 15 residues. CDR3 in amino acids: CASSLLGSTTDTQYF. As DNA, the CDR3 is TGTGCCAGCAGCTTACTCGGGTCGACCACAGATACGCAGTATTTT.

This sequence joins TRBV7-6 and TRBJ2-2; 9 bases fit TRBD1. The length of the CDR3 is 14 residues. V shed 6 bases, J shed 8 bases, and the junction held 7 bases outside the gene matches. CDR1 is SGHVS and CDR2 is FNYEAQ in the germline V gene. CDR3 residues: CASSSGQGKGELFF. CDR3 bases: TGTGCCAGCAGTTCCGGACAGGGGAAGGGGGAGCTGTTTTTT.

The gene calls are TRBV15 and TRBJ1-4; a weak D match, TRBD1 (6 bases). This CDR3 comprises 13 residues. Trimming pared 4 bases from V and 8 bases from J, leaving 11 bases between. Per the germline V gene, CDR1 is LNHNV and CDR2 is YYDKDF (reference sequence). The CDR3 spells CATSNTGNEKLFF. CDR3 nucleotide sequence: TGTGCCACCAGCAATACAGGGAACGAAAAACTGTTTTTT.

CDR3 protein: CSVDEGNSYEQYF. The CDR3 DNA sequence: TGCAGCGTTGACGAGGGCAACTCCTACGAGCAGTACTTC. The rearrangement links TRBV29-1 to TRBJ2-7; the D gene is possibly TRBD2 (5 bases). Germline values: CDR1 SQVTM, CDR2 ANQGSEA. The CDR3 totals 13 residues. Trimming pared 3 bases from V and 0 bases from J, leaving 9 bases between.

For this clone: This specimen includes other DNA sequences encoding the same CDR3. CDR3 sequence: CASSLGTGGSPLHF. CDR3 bases: TGTGCCAGCAGCCTCGGGACGGGAGGTTCACCCCTCCACTTT. The chain is built from TRBV6-5 and TRBJ1-6; possible D gene TRBD1, 5 bases. V lost 6 bases to trimming and J lost 9 bases, with 15 bases between them. Germline V gene sequence: CDR1 MNHEY, CDR2 SVGAGI. The CDR3 consists of 14 residues.

This clone was observed a single time. This chain uses TRBV11-3 with TRBJ2-7, with a weak D call TRBD2 (5 bases). Trimming cost V 0 bases and J 3 bases, with 12 bases left between them. This CDR3 contains 15 residues. CDR1 and CDR2 (germline): SGHNT, YENEEA. CDR3 in amino acids: CASSLDPEGGYEQYF. The DNA for the CDR3 is TGTGCCAGCAGCTTAGACCCCGAGGGTGGCTACGAGCAGTACTTC.

The chain has TRBV2 and TRBJ1-5; D uncertain. With 4 bases removed from V and 0 bases from J, the gap between germline ends came to 10 bases. The CDR3 totals 15 residues. Germline values: CDR1 SNHLY, CDR2 FYNNEI. The CDR3 loop reads CASSGDTISNQPQHF. In DNA, the CDR3 is TGTGCCAGCAGTGGAGACACAATTAGCAATCAGCCCCAGCATTTT.

This clone was counted between two and nine times. The chain links TRBV25-1 to TRBJ1-4; the match to TRBD1 covers 9 bases. The CDR3 loop spans 14 amino acids. Unmatched junction bases numbered 5, after V lost 4 bases and J lost 8 bases. Germline V gene data show CDR1 as MGHDK and CDR2 as SYGVNS. The CDR3 loop reads CASSARDRDEKLFF. Here the CDR3 DNA reads TGTGCCAGCAGTGCCCGGGACAGGGACGAAAAACTGTTTTTT.